A single sample is the source of the 28 T cell receptor beta chains below, sequenced in a study of long-term antiretroviral therapy in people with HIV (dated by TCRdb to between 2021 and 2024). The immunoSEQ hsTCRB v3.0 assay was used at survey level resolution to sequence the TRB variable region. TCRdb holds this immuneACCESS table with in-frame rearrangements only. Some clones are missing; in checked studies, unresolved V genes explain under half, and the rest has no known cause. For this sample there are about 25,000 clones; almost 80% appear just once. Clones ranked in the top ten supply more than 9.5% of the sample. Material: unsorted PBMCs, obtained 2.1 years after starting antiretroviral therapy. These receptors originate from a man younger than 40 with HIV.

The chain recombines TRBV2 with TRBJ2-1; D is uncertain. The CDR3 length is 13 residues. Germline V lookup: CDR1 SNHLY, CDR2 FYNNEI. Trimming removed 2 bases from V and 4 bases from J, with 6 bases in between. The CDR3 DNA follows: TGTGCCAGCAGTGAACGCTATTACAATGAGCAGTTCTTC. It is translated as CASSERYYNEQFF. The whole variable domain, filled in from reference TRBV2 and TRBJ2-1, reads EPEVTQTPSHQVTQMGQEVILRCVPISNHLYFYWYRQILGQKVEFLVSFYNNEISEKSEIFDDQFSVERPDGSNFTLKIRSTKLEDSAMYFCASSERYYNEQFFGPGTRLTVL.

A few counts support this clone. This sequence joins TRBV30 and TRBJ1-5; TRBD1 agrees at 7 bases. Germline assignment: CDR1 GTSNPN and CDR2 SVGIG (reference sequence). The J segment lost 2 bases and the V segment lost 2 bases, leaving 6 bases of the junction unmatched. The CDR3 totals 15 residues. The CDR3 sequence: CAWSRAGGGNQPQHF. CDR3 DNA: TGTGCCTGGAGTCGGGCAGGGGGAGGCAATCAGCCCCAGCATTTT. Drawing the rest from reference TRBV30 and TRBJ1-5, the complete variable domain is SQTIHQWPATLVQPVGSPLSLECTVEGTSNPNLYWYRQAAGRGLQLLFYSVGIGQISSEVPQNLSASRPQDRQFILSSKKLLLSDSGFYLCAWSRAGGGNQPQHFGDGTRLSIL.

The gene calls are TRBV19 and TRBJ1-6; 7 nucleotides line up with TRBD1. Germline V gene sequence: CDR1 LNHDA, CDR2 SQIVND (reference sequence). V lost 9 bases to trimming and J lost 4 bases; unmatched junction nucleotides: 9. CDR3 length equals 15 residues. In DNA, the CDR3 is TGTGCCAGCCGATCTGGGACAGTGTATAATTCACCCCTCCACTTT. This codes for CASRSGTVYNSPLHF.

The chain combines TRBV30 with TRBJ2-4; TRBD1 is a possible D gene (6 bases). V was cut by 5 bases and J by 7 bases, with 18 bases left in between. Germline V gene lookup returns CDR1 GTSNPN and CDR2 SVGIG (reference sequence). The CDR3 extends over 14 amino acids. The CDR3 here is CAWESGTIGNIQYF. The CDR3, as DNA: TGTGCCTGGGAGTCCGGGACAATCGGGAACATTCAGTACTTC.

This chain connects TRBV4-1 to TRBJ1-2, with D uncertain. Germline V gene sequence: CDR1 MGHRA, CDR2 YSYEKL. V lost 2 bases to trimming and J lost 4 bases, with 14 bases between them. The CDR3 length is 15 residues. CDR3 coding DNA: TGCGCCAGCAGCCAAACACCCCGGGATCCCTATGGCTACACCTTC. Amino acid sequence: CASSQTPRDPYGYTF.

The chain carries TRBV7-4 and TRBJ2-7, with D perhaps assigned TRBD1 or TRBD2 (5 bases each). Germline V gene data show CDR1 as SGHVT and CDR2 as SQSDAQ. V was shortened by 5 bases and J by 7 bases, with 21 bases between the two germline ends. The CDR3 covers 15 residues. The CDR3 DNA is TGTGCCAGCAGCAACCGGGACCAGAGGGGTAAGGAGCAGTACTTC. Translating it yields CASSNRDQRGKEQYF.

The CDR3 loop is CASSLVSSLYNEQFF. CDR3 in DNA: TGTGCCAGCAGCTTGGTGTCTAGCCTGTACAATGAGCAGTTCTTC. J is TRBJ2-1 and V is TRBV5-6, with D possibly matching TRBD2 (5 bases). The germline gives CDR1 SGHDT, CDR2 YYEEEE. Trimming took off 0 bases at V and 4 bases at J, with 11 bases between the two ends. This CDR3 has 15 amino acids.

This sequence joins TRBV7-9 and TRBJ1-2; D unclear. Germline V gene data show CDR1 as SEHNR and CDR2 as FQNEAQ (reference sequence). The CDR3 has 14 amino acids. V lost 3 bases, J lost 3 bases, and 11 bases lay in between. CDR3 nucleotides: TGTGCCAGCAGCTTGGCCTTAAGGGACTATGGCTACACCTTC. Translating it yields CASSLALRDYGYTF.

This chain uses TRBV18 with TRBJ2-5, with D perhaps matching TRBD2 (5 bases). V shed 6 bases and J shed 4 bases, with 15 bases lying between them. The CDR3 consists of 14 residues. The germline V gene has CDR1 KGHSH and CDR2 LQKENI. CDR3 DNA: TGTGCCAGCTCCCCAGGCGTGGGGAGAGAGACCCAGTACTTC. This encodes CASSPGVGRETQYF.

This rearrangement joins TRBV5-1 to TRBJ1-6, with D tentatively TRBD1 (5 bases). With 4 bases removed from V and 4 bases from J, the gap between germline ends came to 15 bases. Germline V gives CDR1 SGHRS, CDR2 YFSETQ. The CDR3 runs 16 residues. The CDR3 here is CASSLVGVKYNSPLHF. The DNA of the CDR3 is TGCGCCAGCAGCCTGGTAGGGGTTAAATATAATTCACCCCTCCACTTT.

This clone has a handful of counts. The rearrangement joins TRBV5-4 to TRBJ2-7; D uncertain. Germline-derived CDR1 and CDR2 are SGHNT and YYREEE (reference sequence). V dropped 1 base and J dropped 3 bases, with 8 bases sitting between them. The CDR3 runs 13 residues. The CDR3 protein is CASSLYPLYEQYF. CDR3 DNA: TGTGCCAGCAGCTTGTATCCGCTCTACGAGCAGTACTTC. The whole variable domain, remainder taken from reference TRBV5-4 and TRBJ2-7, is ETGVTQSPTHLIKTRGQQVTLRCSSQSGHNTVSWYQQALGQGPQFIFQYYREEENGRGNFPPRFSGLQFPNYSSELNVNALELDDSALYLCASSLYPLYEQYFGPGTRLTVT.

This clone showed up just a few times. J is TRBJ2-5 and V is TRBV28; 8 bases agree with TRBD2. This CDR3 is built from 15 residues. From germline, CDR1 is MDHEN and CDR2 SYDVKM. J gave up 2 bases and V 8 bases, and 10 bases lay outside the gene matches. The CDR3 DNA reads TGTGCCAGCCAGAGCGGGAGTAGGAGGCAAGAGACCCAGTACTTC. Amino acid sequence: CASQSGSRRQETQYF.

V is TRBV30 and J is TRBJ1-1, with 9 positions matching TRBD1. Germline CDR1 and CDR2: GTSNPN and SVGIG (reference sequence). The CDR3 has 14 residues. V lost 2 bases to trimming and J lost 4 bases; unmatched junction nucleotides: 5. The CDR3 bases are TGTGCCTGGAGTTCGGACAGGGGTCCCACTGAAGCTTTCTTT. Encoded protein: CAWSSDRGPTEAFF.

This chain links TRBV7-2 with TRBJ2-4, with D possibly being TRBD2 (5 bases). The V and J ends lost 5 bases and 0 bases respectively, with 14 bases between them. This CDR3 has 16 residues. Germline lookup yields CDR1 SGHTA and CDR2 FQGNSA. The CDR3 nucleotides read TGTGCCAGCAGCCCCTACTTTGGACTAGCCAAAAACATTCAGTACTTC. It specifies CASSPYFGLAKNIQYF.

This clone showed up just a few times. CDR3 sequence reads: CAWSKQGGFTDTQYF. The CDR3 DNA reads TGTGCCTGGAGCAAACAGGGGGGATTCACAGATACGCAGTATTTT. The rearrangement links TRBV30 to TRBJ2-3; the match to TRBD1 covers 8 bases. This CDR3 spans 15 amino acids. V was pared by 3 bases and J by 2 bases, with 7 bases of the junction left unmatched. Germline values: CDR1 GTSNPN, CDR2 SVGIG (reference sequence).

CDR3 bases: TGTGCCAGCTTGGGACAGGGTTACGAGCAGTACTTC. This encodes CASLGQGYEQYF. The chain couples TRBV27 to TRBJ2-7; 9 bases match TRBD1. Looked up from germline, CDR1 is MNHEY and CDR2 is SMNVEV (reference sequence). Trimming at V came to 8 bases and at J to 4 bases, leaving 3 bases not matched to a gene. The CDR3 runs to 12 residues.

The chain employs TRBV7-8 and TRBJ2-2; D is uncertain. The CDR3 is 15 amino acids. Germline CDR1 SGHVS, CDR2 FQNEAQ. The germline V and J ends were trimmed by 5 bases and 4 bases, with 14 bases remaining between them. This CDR3 is CASSTPGSGTGELFF. The DNA for the CDR3 is TGTGCCAGCAGCACCCCCGGATCGGGCACCGGGGAGCTGTTTTTT.

V and J are TRBV15 and TRBJ2-7; D gene unclear. Germline CDR1 LNHNV, CDR2 YYDKDF (reference sequence). Trimming stripped 3 bases from V and 2 bases from J, with 17 bases between. This CDR3 has 16 residues. For the CDR3, the DNA is TGTGCCACCAGCAGCAAACACACCGGGTCAGCCTACGAGCAGTACTTC. Protein: CATSSKHTGSAYEQYF.

The chain uses TRBV10-3 and TRBJ2-1, with 9 bases matching TRBD1. The CDR3 runs 19 residues. V was pared by 0 bases and J by 8 bases, with 17 bases of the junction left unmatched. The germline gives CDR1 ENHRY, CDR2 SYGVKD. The CDR3 loop reads CAISESGTVLGQGVYEQFF. The CDR3 DNA reads as TGTGCCATCAGTGAGTCTGGAACGGTTCTGGGACAGGGTGTCTATGAGCAGTTCTTC.

The chain links TRBV2 to TRBJ2-4, with 13 bases fitting TRBD2. From germline, CDR1 is SNHLY and CDR2 FYNNEI. The CDR3 loop spans 16 amino acids. V gave up 8 bases and J gave up 4 bases; unmatched junction bases: 8. The CDR3 DNA sequence: TGTGCCAGCGGTTGGACTAGCGGGAGTTTGAAAAACATTCAGTACTTC. This sequence encodes CASGWTSGSLKNIQYF.

The rearrangement uses TRBV28 and TRBJ2-7; TRBD1 aligns across 7 bases. V was pared by 6 bases and J by 2 bases, with 7 bases of the junction left unmatched. Germline CDR1 is MDHEN and CDR2 is SYDVKM. The CDR3 is made up of 14 amino acids. CDR3 protein: CASSQGDKPYEQYF. The CDR3 DNA reads as TGTGCCAGCAGCCAGGGGGACAAGCCCTACGAGCAGTACTTC. The full variable domain, with the rest looked up from reference TRBV28 and TRBJ2-7, is DVKVTQSSRYLVKRTGEKVFLECVQDMDHENMFWYRQDPGLGLRLIYFSYDVKMKEKGDIPEGYSVSREKKERFSLILESASTNQTSMYLCASSQGDKPYEQYFGPGTRLTVT.

The chain couples TRBV5-1 to TRBJ2-2, with 11 bases that match TRBD2. There are 15 residues in the CDR3. In germline, CDR1 is SGHRS, CDR2 YFSETQ. The V and J ends lost 4 bases and 4 bases, in that order; junction bases with no gene match: 3. The CDR3 sequence is CASSETSGGTGELFF. The CDR3 DNA sequence: TGCGCCAGCAGCGAAACTAGCGGGGGCACCGGGGAGCTGTTTTTT.

The CDR3 reads CASSQVSGVYEQYF. DNA of the CDR3: TGCGCCAGCAGCCAAGTAAGCGGGGTCTACGAGCAGTACTTC. The rearrangement links TRBV4-1 to TRBJ2-7; TRBD2 aligns across 7 bases. The V and J ends lost 1 base and 3 bases, in that order; junction bases with no gene match: 3. The CDR3 loop spans 14 amino acids. CDR1 and CDR2 (germline): MGHRA, YSYEKL.

This chain links TRBV2 with TRBJ2-1; D is undetermined. Germline-derived CDR1 and CDR2 are SNHLY and FYNNEI. The length of the CDR3 is 14 residues. V was cut by 6 bases and J by 2 bases, with 11 bases left in between. Here the CDR3 DNA reads TGTGCCAGCAGGTCCACTGGAACCTACAATGAGCAGTTCTTC. It is translated as CASRSTGTYNEQFF.

The rearrangement uses TRBV7-9 and TRBJ2-7, with D perhaps TRBD2 (5 bases). Per germline, CDR1 SEHNR and CDR2 FQNEAQ (reference sequence). V dropped 1 base and J dropped 7 bases, with 14 bases sitting between them. This CDR3 spans 14 amino acids. Written as DNA, the CDR3 is TGTGCCAGCAGCTTAGGCGAGGGCCTTAGGGAGCAGTACTTC. It encodes CASSLGEGLREQYF.

The genes are TRBV30 and TRBJ1-6; no firm D call. Trimming stripped 0 bases from V and 7 bases from J, with 7 bases between. Germline V gives CDR1 GTSNPN, CDR2 SVGIG (reference sequence). This CDR3 region has 13 residues. The CDR3 bases are TGTGCCTGGAGTGTAACGGTAAATTCACCCCTCCACTTT. It is translated as CAWSVTVNSPLHF.

This chain connects TRBV6-6 to TRBJ1-3; D gene uncertain. The CDR3 covers 15 residues. V dropped 2 bases and J dropped 0 bases, with 8 bases sitting between them. Germline V gene sequence: CDR1 MNHNY, CDR2 SVGAGI (reference sequence). This CDR3 reads CASSYVESSGNTIYF. For the CDR3, the DNA is TGTGCCAGCAGTTACGTGGAGTCCTCTGGAAACACCATATATTTT.

J is TRBJ1-2 and V is TRBV14; maybe TRBD1 (6 bases). The CDR3 loop spans 15 amino acids. V lost 5 bases, J lost 5 bases, and 18 bases lay in between. Germline-derived CDR1 and CDR2 are SGHDN and FVKESK. The CDR3 DNA reads TGTGCCAGCAGCTTAGCGCCGGGGGCGAGTTATGGCTACACCTTC. Protein sequence: CASSLAPGASYGYTF.